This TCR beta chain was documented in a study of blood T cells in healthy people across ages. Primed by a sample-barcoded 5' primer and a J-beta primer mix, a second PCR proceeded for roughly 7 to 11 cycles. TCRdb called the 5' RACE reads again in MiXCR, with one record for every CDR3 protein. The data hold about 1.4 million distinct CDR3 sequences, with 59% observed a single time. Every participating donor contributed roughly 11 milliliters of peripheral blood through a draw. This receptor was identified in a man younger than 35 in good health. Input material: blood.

The CDR3 protein is CASSRPGHLNTEAFF. The CDR3 nucleotides read TGTGCCAGCAGTCGTCCGGGACATCTGAACACTGAAGCTTTCTTT. The chain joins TRBV6-5 to TRBJ1-1; the D gene is possibly TRBD1 (6 bases). From germline, CDR1 is MNHEY and CDR2 SVGAGI. With 5 bases removed from V and 0 bases from J, the gap between germline ends came to 13 bases. There are 15 residues in the CDR3.